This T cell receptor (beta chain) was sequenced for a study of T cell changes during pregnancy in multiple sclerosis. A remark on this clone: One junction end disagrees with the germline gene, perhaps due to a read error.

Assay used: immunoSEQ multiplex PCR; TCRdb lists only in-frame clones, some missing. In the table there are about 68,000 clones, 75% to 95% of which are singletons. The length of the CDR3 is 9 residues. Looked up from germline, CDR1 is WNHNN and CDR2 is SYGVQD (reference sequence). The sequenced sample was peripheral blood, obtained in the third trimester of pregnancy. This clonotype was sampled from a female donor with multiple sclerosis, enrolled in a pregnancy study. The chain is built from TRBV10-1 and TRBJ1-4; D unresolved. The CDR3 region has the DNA TGCGCCAGCAGTGAGACGGACTCGTTT. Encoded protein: CASSETDSF.